A single T cell receptor beta chain is shown here with its context. Its matching antigen is unknown. The data stem from a study of T cells in Graves' hyperthyroidism and ophthalmopathy. General study results and limits: Among thyroid clonotypes expanded above 0.001, most also appeared in blood.

Per germline, CDR1 WSHSY and CDR2 SAAADI. Trimming took 4 bases from V and 0 from J, leaving 12 bases between them. The CDR3 runs 15 residues. Amplified TCR beta CDR3 regions came from RNA transcripts. First-round RT-PCR targeting the TCR CDR3 was performed with the HTBI primer set. TCRdb independently ran MiXCR on the multiplex PCR reads; one entry per CDR3 protein. The table records hundreds of thousands of distinct CDR3 sequences, about 20% of them present only once. Cells are PBMCs isolated from more than 8.5 ml of fresh blood. This TCR derives from a man aged 35 to 55 with Graves' ophthalmopathy. The V call is TRBV10-2, the J call TRBJ2-5; D is perhaps TRBD2 (5 bases). Sequenced sample: blood. CDR3 loop: CASSAFGNHQETQYF. CDR3 in DNA: TGCGCCAGCAGTGCTTTCGGGAACCACCAAGAGACCCAGTACTTC.